Below are 27 T cell receptor beta chains sequenced from a single sample in a study of blood T cells in healthy people across ages (dated by TCRdb to the mid-2010s). Library preparation was by 5' RACE. These reads were obtained on an Illumina HiSeq 2500. A second PCR of roughly 7 to 12 cycles was run with a J-beta primer mix and a sample-barcoded 5' primer. TCRdb redid the processing of the public reads, applying fastp at Q25 and MiXCR, and retained in-frame beta chains. Each CDR3 protein gets just one entry, which takes the most common genes and DNA from the rows behind it. The sample table contains some 710,000 distinct CDR3 sequences; only one count was recorded for about 47% of them. The ten largest clones add up to 15% to 20% of the sample. Input material: blood. The receptor source for this set is an elderly man in good health.

This chain connects TRBV28 to TRBJ2-5, with D possibly matching TRBD2 (6 bases). The germline V gene has CDR1 MDHEN and CDR2 SYDVKM. V lost 6 bases and J 1 base, leaving 12 bases between the germline ends. The length of the CDR3 is 14 residues. The CDR3 coding sequence is TGTGCCAGCAGGGAGGGCGGGACCCAAGAGACCCAGTACTTC. As protein: CASREGGTQETQYF.

V and J are TRBV5-1 and TRBJ2-3; D perhaps matches TRBD1 (6 bases). Trimming left V 4 bases short and J 12 bases short, with 18 bases between. The CDR3 spans 13 residues. CDR1 SGHRS and CDR2 YFSETQ come from the germline V gene. In DNA, the CDR3 is TGCGCCAGCAGCCGTACAGGGCAGGGGTTACAGTATTTT. Its protein product is CASSRTGQGLQYF.

This clonotype was seen only a few times. The gene calls are TRBV7-2 and TRBJ2-7; 10 nucleotides agree with TRBD2. The germline CDR1 and CDR2 sequences are SGHTA and FQGNSA. This CDR3 comprises 16 residues. J was trimmed by 1 base and V by 3 bases; bases with no gene match: 6. The CDR3 protein is CASSLLAGERSYEQYF. CDR3 in DNA: TGTGCCAGCAGCTTGCTAGCGGGAGAACGGTCCTACGAGCAGTACTTC.

This clonotype has a handful of counts. This rearrangement joins TRBV9 to TRBJ2-3, with D hard to call. The CDR3 has 14 amino acids. The germline gives CDR1 SGDLS, CDR2 YYNGEE. Trimming stripped 0 bases from V and 4 bases from J, with 9 bases between. DNA of the CDR3: TGTGCCAGCAGCGTAGCCTCCCCCCCAGATACGCAGTATTTT. This sequence encodes CASSVASPPDTQYF.

The genes are TRBV19 and TRBJ2-1, with TRBD2 identical over 12 bases. Germline assignment: CDR1 LNHDA and CDR2 SQIVND (reference sequence). V lost 5 bases and J lost 5; bases outside the gene matches: 4. The CDR3 has 15 amino acids. The CDR3 DNA sequence: TGTGCCAGTAGTGTGACTAGCGGGAGAAACAATGAGCAGTTCTTC. It encodes CASSVTSGRNNEQFF.

This clonotype was seen once. The chain combines TRBV12-3 or TRBV12-4 with TRBJ2-7, with TRBD1 matching 7 bases. The length of the CDR3 is 16 residues. Germline trimming cut 0 bases from V and 5 bases from J; bases unmatched to any gene: 10. CDR3 sequence: CASSLARSDRIHEQYF. CDR3 bases: TGTGCCAGCAGTTTAGCTCGATCGGACAGGATCCACGAGCAGTACTTC.

This clonotype appeared a few times. V gene TRBV4-2 combines with J gene TRBJ2-3, with a weak D call TRBD2 (6 bases). The germline V gene encodes CDR1 LGHNA and CDR2 YNFKEQ. This CDR3 has 16 residues. The V end was cut by 2 bases, the J end by 4 bases, with 16 bases between. The CDR3 nucleotides are TGTGCCAGCAGCCAACGAACTAGCCCAGAGGCAGATACGCAGTATTTT. It yields the protein CASSQRTSPEADTQYF.

This clonotype appeared a few times. The CDR3 sequence is CASSYGAESTNEKLFF. CDR3 sequence (DNA): TGTGCCAGCAGTTACGGGGCAGAATCAACTAATGAAAAACTGTTTTTT. The rearrangement uses TRBV6-6 and TRBJ1-4; D might be TRBD1 (5 bases). Per germline, CDR1 MNHNY and CDR2 SVGAGI (reference sequence). Between the trimmed V and J ends, which lost 2 bases and 0 bases, there was a span of 10 bases. This CDR3 has 16 residues.

This chain joins TRBV20-1 and TRBJ2-5; the D gene could be TRBD1 or TRBD2 (5 bases each). V lost 5 bases to trimming and J lost 1 base, with 17 bases between them. CDR3 length: 15 residues. CDR1 is DFQATT, CDR2 SNEGSKA, per germline (reference sequence). CDR3 protein: CSAGLYGQLQETQYF. The CDR3 DNA sequence: TGCAGTGCTGGACTCTACGGACAACTCCAAGAGACCCAGTACTTC.

There are many counts of this clonotype. The chain carries TRBV6-2 or TRBV6-3 and TRBJ2-7, with 12 positions matching TRBD2. Germline lookup yields CDR1 MNHEY and CDR2 SVGEGT. Trimming at V came to 6 bases and at J to 6 bases, leaving 6 bases not matched to a gene. The CDR3 is made up of 14 amino acids. CDR3 in amino acids: CASRLAGGLSEQYF. The CDR3 DNA sequence: TGTGCCAGCAGACTAGCGGGAGGATTAAGCGAGCAGTACTTC.

The chain's CDR3 is CSARDGGTSHF. In nucleotides, the CDR3 is TGCAGTGCTAGAGATGGGGGGACCTCGCATTTT. The chain combines TRBV20-1 with TRBJ1-5, with D perhaps matching TRBD1 (5 bases). The CDR3 is made up of 11 amino acids. Germline loops: CDR1 DFQATT, CDR2 SNEGSKA (reference sequence). Trimming took off 0 bases at V and 15 bases at J, with 12 bases between the two ends.

This clonotype came up many times. A much larger clone differs by one base, so this may be a read error. The V and J genes are TRBV20-1 and TRBJ2-7; D perhaps matches TRBD1 (6 bases). V dropped 2 bases and J dropped 2 bases, with 10 bases sitting between them. The germline V gene encodes CDR1 DFQATT and CDR2 SNEGSKA (reference sequence). CDR3 length: 13 amino acids. The CDR3 nucleotides are TGCAGTGCTAGACGCCGGGACACCTACGAGCAGTACTTC. Translation: CSARRRDTYEQYF.

This clonotype was observed a handful of times. The chain carries TRBV20-1 and TRBJ2-1, with 7 bases aligning to TRBD2. V shed 3 bases and J 2 bases; nucleotides not matched to a gene: 7. CDR3 length: 15 amino acids. Germline lookup yields CDR1 DFQATT and CDR2 SNEGSKA (reference sequence). The CDR3 coding sequence is TGCAGTGCTAGTAGAACTAGCGTTACCTACAATGAGCAGTTCTTC. Translation: CSASRTSVTYNEQFF.

This clonotype turned up a few times. A much larger clone differs by one base, so this may be a read error. J is TRBJ2-1 and V is TRBV29-1, with D possibly TRBD1 on 6 matching bases. The J call may be faulty, since TRBJ2-7 better matches the DNA end. This CDR3 spans 13 amino acids. Germline CDR1 SQVTM, CDR2 ANQGSEA. CDR3 sequence reads: CSVEGGQYNEQYF. Here the CDR3 DNA reads TGCAGCGTTGAAGGAGGACAGTACAATGAGCAGTACTTC.

This clonotype has just a few counts. CDR3 amino acids: CSASSGSNEKLFF. The CDR3 bases are TGCAGTGCTAGTTCGGGATCCAATGAAAAACTGTTTTTT. The chain combines TRBV20-1 with TRBJ1-4; D is unclear. Trimming left V 3 bases short and J 5 bases short, with 10 bases between. CDR1 and CDR2 (germline): DFQATT, SNEGSKA (reference sequence). The CDR3 runs to 13 residues.

The chain uses TRBV15 and TRBJ2-4; D gene uncertain. Near its end, the DNA agrees better with TRBJ2-5, so the J call may be wrong. CDR1 and CDR2 (germline): LNHNV, YYDKDF (reference sequence). The CDR3 totals 12 residues. This CDR3 is CATSRGRETQYF. CDR3 bases: TGTGCCACCAGCAGAGGGCGAGAGACCCAGTACTTC.

The rearrangement joins TRBV15 to TRBJ2-7; 7 bases map to TRBD1. V shed 1 base and J 10 bases; nucleotides not matched to a gene: 10. The CDR3 runs 14 residues. CDR1 is LNHNV, CDR2 YYDKDF, per germline (reference sequence). The CDR3 spells CATSRAGTEEAQYF. As DNA, the CDR3 is TGTGCCACCAGCAGAGCCGGGACAGAAGAGGCCCAGTACTTC.

This clonotype was seen ten or more times. Relative to the germline gene, one junction end is altered; a read error may explain this. The gene calls are TRBV29-1 and TRBJ2-3; no clear D. The germline V gene has CDR1 SQVTM and CDR2 ANQGSEA. The CDR3 covers 13 residues. The CDR3 reads CLGQEPGADTQYF. In DNA, the CDR3 is TGTCTGGGTCAGGAACCGGGTGCAGATACGCAGTATTTT.

This clonotype was detected many times. The J gene is TRBJ2-7, the V gene TRBV12-3 or TRBV12-4, with a possible D match to TRBD2 (6 bases). The CDR3 spans 13 residues. The V gene lost 1 base and the J gene lost 7 bases, with 11 bases spanning the gap. The CDR3 coding sequence is TGTGCCAGCAGTTTAGGGGACTTTAGGGAGCAGTACTTC. Its translation: CASSLGDFREQYF.

The V and J genes are TRBV4-3 and TRBJ1-3; 9 bases align to TRBD1. The V gene's germline CDR1 is LGHNA and CDR2 YSLEER. The CDR3 has 17 amino acids. Trimming removed 0 bases from V and 2 bases from J; junction bases left unmatched: 5. The DNA for the CDR3 is TGCGCCAGCAGCCAAGATCCTAGGACAGGGGCTGGAAACACCATATATTTT. Protein sequence: CASSQDPRTGAGNTIYF.

At least ten counts were recorded for this clonotype. The CDR3 loop reads CASSLEGRDSSEQFF. CDR3 coding DNA: TGTGCCAGCAGCTTAGAGGGGAGGGACTCCAGTGAGCAGTTCTTC. V gene TRBV7-8 combines with J gene TRBJ2-1, with TRBD2 matching 7 bases. In germline, CDR1 is SGHVS, CDR2 FQNEAQ. The CDR3 is 15 residues long. The junction had 9 bases not matched to a gene; V was cut back by 1 base and J by 9 bases.

This rearrangement joins TRBV15 to TRBJ1-4, with a possible D match to TRBD1 (6 bases). V shed 0 bases and J shed 7 bases, with 12 bases lying between them. The germline V gene encodes CDR1 LNHNV and CDR2 YYDKDF (reference sequence). The CDR3 loop spans 15 amino acids. CDR3 region: CATSRDLIGGEKLFF. The CDR3 DNA reads TGTGCCACCAGCAGAGATCTAATAGGGGGTGAAAAACTGTTTTTT. The full variable domain, rest sourced from reference TRBV15 and TRBJ1-4, is DAMVIQNPRYQVTQFGKPVTLSCSQTLNHNVMYWYQQKSSQAPKLLFHYYDKDFNNEADTPDNFQSRRPNTSFCFLDIRSPGLGDTAMYLCATSRDLIGGEKLFFGSGTQLSVL.

This clonotype was detected a few times. The V and J genes are TRBV5-1 and TRBJ2-1, with no clear D. The CDR3 extends over 14 amino acids. CDR1 is SGHRS and CDR2 is YFSETQ in the germline V gene. The V end was cut by 2 bases, the J end by 5 bases, with 11 bases between. CDR3 in DNA: TGCGCCAGCAGCTTCGGCGTCCTGGACAATGAGCAGTTCTTC. Amino acids: CASSFGVLDNEQFF.

On this clonotype: A much larger clone lies a single base off, so this may be a read error. This sequence joins TRBV10-3 and TRBJ2-1, with 14 bases fitting TRBD2. Near its end, the DNA agrees better with TRBJ2-7, so the J call may be wrong. The CDR3 consists of 16 residues. Germline V gives CDR1 ENHRY, CDR2 SYGVKD. CDR3 nucleotides: TGTGCCATCAGTTGGACTAGCGGGAGGTCCCGCAATGAGCAGTACTTC. It is translated as CAISWTSGRSRNEQYF.

The chain combines TRBV7-2 with TRBJ2-7; possible D gene TRBD2, 6 bases. Germline CDR1 and CDR2: SGHTA and FQGNSA. The V gene lost 1 base and the J gene lost 6 bases, with 16 bases spanning the gap. The CDR3 is 15 residues long. CDR3 in amino acids: CASSLGASDGREQYF. The CDR3 DNA reads TGTGCCAGCAGCTTAGGGGCTAGCGATGGGCGCGAGCAGTACTTC.

This clonotype showed up just a few times. The V gene is TRBV4-1, the J gene TRBJ1-5; D might be TRBD1 (6 bases). The V end lost 3 bases, the J end lost 4 bases, and 10 bases lay between the germline ends. The CDR3 has 14 amino acids. CDR1 is MGHRA, CDR2 YSYEKL, per germline. CDR3 region: CASSQAGQNQPQHF. DNA for the CDR3: TGCGCCAGCAGCCAGGCCGGACAGAATCAGCCCCAGCATTTT.

The genes are TRBV9 and TRBJ2-7, with D tentatively TRBD1 or TRBD2 (5 bases each). This CDR3 has 15 amino acids. The V end was cut by 3 bases, the J end by 6 bases, with 19 bases between. Germline V lookup: CDR1 SGDLS, CDR2 YYNGEE. The CDR3 sequence is CASSEGTLGNSEQYF. In DNA, the CDR3 is TGTGCCAGCAGCGAGGGGACGCTGGGGAACTCCGAGCAGTACTTC.